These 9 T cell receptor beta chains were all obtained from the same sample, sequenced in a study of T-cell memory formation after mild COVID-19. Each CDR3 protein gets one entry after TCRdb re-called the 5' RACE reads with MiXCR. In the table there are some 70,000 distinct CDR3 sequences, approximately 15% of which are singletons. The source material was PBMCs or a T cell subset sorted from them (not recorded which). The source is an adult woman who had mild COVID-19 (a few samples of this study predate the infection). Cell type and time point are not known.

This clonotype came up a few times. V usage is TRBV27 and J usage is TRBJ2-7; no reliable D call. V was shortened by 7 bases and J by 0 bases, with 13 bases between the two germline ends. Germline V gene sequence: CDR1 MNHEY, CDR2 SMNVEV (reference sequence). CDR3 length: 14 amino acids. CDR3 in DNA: TGTGCCAGCACCCCGACAAAGAGCTCCTACGAGCAGTACTTC. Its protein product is CASTPTKSSYEQYF.

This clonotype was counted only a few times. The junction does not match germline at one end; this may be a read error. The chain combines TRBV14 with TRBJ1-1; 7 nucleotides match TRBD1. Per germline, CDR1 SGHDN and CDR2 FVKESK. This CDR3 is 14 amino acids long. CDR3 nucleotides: TGTGCCAGCAGTCCGACGGACAGGAACGCTGAAGCTTTCTTT. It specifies CASSPTDRNAEAFF.

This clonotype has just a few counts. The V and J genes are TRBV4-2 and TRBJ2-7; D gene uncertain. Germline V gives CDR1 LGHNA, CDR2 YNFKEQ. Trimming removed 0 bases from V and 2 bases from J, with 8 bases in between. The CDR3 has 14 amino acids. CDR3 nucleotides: TGTGCCAGCAGCCAAGACTCCCCCACCTACGAGCAGTACTTC. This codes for CASSQDSPTYEQYF.

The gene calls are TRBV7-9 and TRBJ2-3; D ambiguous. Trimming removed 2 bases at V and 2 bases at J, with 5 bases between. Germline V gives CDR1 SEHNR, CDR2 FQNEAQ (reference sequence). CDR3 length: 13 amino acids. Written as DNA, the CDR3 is TGTGCCAGCAGCTTATCGACCACAGATACGCAGTATTTT. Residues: CASSLSTTDTQYF.

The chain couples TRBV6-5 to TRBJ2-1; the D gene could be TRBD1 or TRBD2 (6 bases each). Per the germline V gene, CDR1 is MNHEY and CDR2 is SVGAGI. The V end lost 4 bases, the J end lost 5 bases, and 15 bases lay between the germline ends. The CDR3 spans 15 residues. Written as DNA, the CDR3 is TGTGCCAGCAGTTGGTCTCGGAGGGGGGACAATGAGCAGTTCTTC. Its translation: CASSWSRRGDNEQFF.

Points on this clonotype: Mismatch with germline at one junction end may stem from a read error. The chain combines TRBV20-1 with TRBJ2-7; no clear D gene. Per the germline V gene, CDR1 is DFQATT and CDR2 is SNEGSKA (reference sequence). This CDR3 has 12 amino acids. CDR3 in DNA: TGCAGTGCTCGAGAATACTCCTACGAGCAGTACTTC. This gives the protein CSAREYSYEQYF.

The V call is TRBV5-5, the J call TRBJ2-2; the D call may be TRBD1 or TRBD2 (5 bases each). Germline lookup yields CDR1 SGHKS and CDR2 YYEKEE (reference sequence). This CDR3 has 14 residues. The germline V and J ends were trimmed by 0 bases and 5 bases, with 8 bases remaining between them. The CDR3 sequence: CASSLVGATGELFF. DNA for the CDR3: TGTGCCAGCAGCTTGGTCGGGGCGACCGGGGAGCTGTTTTTT.

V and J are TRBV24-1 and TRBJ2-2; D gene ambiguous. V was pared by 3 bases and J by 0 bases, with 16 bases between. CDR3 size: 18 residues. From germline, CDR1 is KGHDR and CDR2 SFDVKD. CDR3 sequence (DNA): TGTGCCACCAGTGATACACTTGAGAGACGGTCGAACACCGGGGAGCTGTTTTTT. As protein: CATSDTLERRSNTGELFF.

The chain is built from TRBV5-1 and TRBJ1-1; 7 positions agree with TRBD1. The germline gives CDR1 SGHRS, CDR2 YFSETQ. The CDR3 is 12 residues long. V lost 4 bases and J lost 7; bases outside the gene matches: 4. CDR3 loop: CASSRQGVEAFF. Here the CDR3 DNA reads TGCGCCAGCAGCCGACAGGGCGTTGAAGCTTTCTTT.